Shown below are 19 T cell receptor beta chains from a single sample sequenced in a study of control samples from healthy donors and cancer patients (dated by TCRdb to the early 2020s). Libraries came from the immunoSEQ multiplex PCR assay. TCRdb obtained this table from immuneACCESS and retained in-frame rearrangements with V and J assigned. These tables miss some clones; where compared with another copy, unresolved V genes account for less than half of the shortfall, and the remainder is unexplained. The sample yields 85,000 to 100,000 clones; just over 90% were counted once. The top ten clones comprise about 7.3% of the sample. Sequences were obtained from blood. These receptors were obtained from a young man in good health.

J is TRBJ1-1 and V is TRBV19; D remains ambiguous. V dropped 1 base and J dropped 0 bases, with 12 bases sitting between them. Germline V lookup: CDR1 LNHDA, CDR2 SQIVND (reference sequence). The CDR3 has 16 residues. CDR3 in amino acids: CASSIAAASMNTEAFF. The DNA of the CDR3 is TGTGCCAGTAGTATAGCGGCGGCCAGCATGAACACTGAAGCTTTCTTT.

This chain links TRBV4-1 with TRBJ1-5; perhaps TRBD1 as D (5 bases). The germline gives CDR1 MGHRA, CDR2 YSYEKL. The CDR3 is made up of 15 amino acids. V was clipped by 0 bases and J by 0 bases, with 6 bases between them. Here the CDR3 reads CASSQDDSSNQPQHF. The CDR3 DNA sequence: TGCGCCAGCAGCCAAGATGACAGTAGCAATCAGCCCCAGCATTTT.

The J gene is TRBJ2-7, the V gene TRBV27; 11 nucleotides agree with TRBD1. With V trimmed by 5 bases and J by 4 bases, 4 bases remained unmatched. The CDR3 is 14 amino acids. Germline loops: CDR1 MNHEY, CDR2 SMNVEV (reference sequence). CDR3 DNA sequence: TGTGCCAGCAGTAAAGGGACAGGGGGATACGAGCAGTACTTC. It translates to CASSKGTGGYEQYF.

The CDR3, as DNA: TGTGCCTGGAGTACTCTTCGAGAGCAGTTCTTC. As protein: CAWSTLREQFF. The chain recombines TRBV30 with TRBJ2-1; no clear D gene. Germline values: CDR1 GTSNPN, CDR2 SVGIG (reference sequence). The ends were cut back, 2 bases at V and 10 bases at J, with 9 bases in the middle. The CDR3 has 11 residues.

For the CDR3, the DNA is TGTGCCAGCAGCCCTAGCGGGAGTAGGTACAATGAGCAGTTCTTC. Translation: CASSPSGSRYNEQFF. The chain carries TRBV5-4 and TRBJ2-1; 10 bases fit TRBD2. Germline V gene data show CDR1 as SGHNT and CDR2 as YYREEE (reference sequence). The V and J ends lost 4 bases and 4 bases, in that order; junction bases with no gene match: 5. The CDR3 length is 15 residues. The full variable domain, its missing parts supplied by reference TRBV5-4 and TRBJ2-1, is ETGVTQSPTHLIKTRGQQVTLRCSSQSGHNTVSWYQQALGQGPQFIFQYYREEENGRGNFPPRFSGLQFPNYSSELNVNALELDDSALYLCASSPSGSRYNEQFFGPGTRLTVL.

This clone came up a few times. V is TRBV19 and J is TRBJ1-5; TRBD1 aligns across 7 bases. V shed 0 bases and J 6 bases; nucleotides not matched to a gene: 11. Germline CDR1 and CDR2: LNHDA and SQIVND (reference sequence). This CDR3 has 17 amino acids. CDR3 in amino acids: CASSIDGLQGVGQPQHF. The DNA for the CDR3 is TGTGCCAGTAGTATAGACGGCCTGCAGGGGGTGGGTCAGCCCCAGCATTTT.

This clone appeared a few times. The CDR3 DNA follows: TGTGCCAGTAGCCCGGCGGGACAGGGGGGCACTGAAGCTTTCTTT. Protein: CASSPAGQGGTEAFF. The chain employs TRBV19 and TRBJ1-1; 11 bases line up with TRBD1. Unmatched junction bases numbered 7, after V lost 6 bases and J lost 4 bases. CDR1 and CDR2 (germline): LNHDA, SQIVND (reference sequence). CDR3 length equals 15 residues.

This chain connects TRBV3-1 (or the pseudogene TRBV3-2) to TRBJ2-1, with D uncertain. In germline, CDR1 is LGHDT, CDR2 YNNKEL (reference sequence). V lost 5 bases to trimming and J lost 1 base, with 12 bases between them. CDR3 size: 15 residues. The CDR3 DNA reads as TGTGCCAGCAGCTCCCTAAGAAAGTCCTACAATGAGCAGTTCTTC. Translation: CASSSLRKSYNEQFF.

CDR3 in amino acids: CASSLVGEPEAFF. CDR3 DNA: TGTGCCAGCAGCTTAGTTGGGGAGCCTGAAGCTTTCTTT. The chain employs TRBV11-2 and TRBJ1-1; D uncertain. V lost 1 base, J lost 6 bases, and 9 bases lay in between. This CDR3 is built from 13 residues. Germline CDR1 and CDR2: SGHAT and FQNNGV.

The V call is TRBV6-4, the J call TRBJ2-1; TRBD2 aligns across 9 bases. Germline CDR1 is MRHNA and CDR2 is SNTAGT. Trimming took 0 bases from V and 7 from J; bases not matched to a gene: 4. The CDR3 spans 15 residues. The CDR3 DNA sequence: TGTGCCAGCAGTGACTCTGCGGGGGGGCAGAATGAGCAGTTCTTC. This sequence encodes CASSDSAGGQNEQFF.

This rearrangement joins TRBV19 to TRBJ1-5; D unresolved. The ends were cut back, 0 bases at V and 9 bases at J, with 12 bases in the middle. The CDR3 contains 14 residues. Germline lookup yields CDR1 LNHDA and CDR2 SQIVND (reference sequence). The chain's CDR3 is CASSIDFQVGPQHF. CDR3 nucleotide sequence: TGTGCCAGTAGTATAGATTTCCAGGTCGGGCCCCAGCATTTT. Complete variable domain (other parts from reference TRBV19 and TRBJ1-5): DGGITQSPKYLFRKEGQNVTLSCEQNLNHDAMYWYRQDPGQGLRLIYYSQIVNDFQKGDIAEGYSVSREKKESFPLTVTSAQKNPTAFYLCASSIDFQVGPQHFGDGTRLSIL.

V usage is TRBV7-9 and J usage is TRBJ1-2; TRBD1 matches 8 bases. Germline CDR1 is SEHNR and CDR2 is FQNEAQ (reference sequence). The CDR3 is 16 amino acids. V lost 5 bases to trimming and J lost 6 bases; unmatched junction nucleotides: 14. DNA of the CDR3: TGTGCCAGCAGCCCGGGGATAAGGACAGGGAATAATGGCTACACCTTC. Translated: CASSPGIRTGNNGYTF.

The rearrangement uses TRBV5-6 and TRBJ1-5; D remains ambiguous. Trimming took 3 bases from V and 4 from J, leaving 8 bases between them. The CDR3 sequence is 13 residues long. Germline CDR1 reads SGHDT; CDR2 reads YYEEEE. CDR3 sequence (DNA): TGTGCCAGCAGCTCCAACCGTAATCAGCCCCAGCATTTT. It encodes CASSSNRNQPQHF.

The CDR3 DNA follows: TGTGCCAGCAGCTTGGGCAGGGCAACTTTCTTT. Protein sequence: CASSLGRATFF. V and J are TRBV7-3 and TRBJ1-1; perhaps TRBD1 as D (5 bases). Trimming left V 3 bases short and J 12 bases short, with 11 bases between. The CDR3 length is 11 residues. The germline V gene has CDR1 SGHTA and CDR2 FQGTGA.

On this clone itself: This same CDR3 is encoded by further DNA sequences in the sample. The chain links TRBV14 to TRBJ1-5, with a tentative D call TRBD1 (6 bases). Per germline, CDR1 SGHDN and CDR2 FVKESK. V gave up 1 base and J gave up 4 bases, with 8 bases separating them. The CDR3 is made up of 14 amino acids. CDR3 sequence reads: CASSQGQGNQPQHF. The CDR3 coding sequence is TGTGCCAGCAGCCAAGGCCAGGGGAATCAGCCCCAGCATTTT.

V usage is TRBV5-1 and J usage is TRBJ2-3; D unresolved. This CDR3 is 14 amino acids long. CDR1 SGHRS and CDR2 YFSETQ come from the germline V gene. V lost 5 bases to trimming and J lost 1 base, with 11 bases between them. CDR3 bases: TGCGCCAGCAGTCGGCGCGCCGGCACAGATACGCAGTATTTT. This translates into CASSRRAGTDTQYF. Complete variable domain (other parts from reference TRBV5-1 and TRBJ2-3): KAGVTQTPRYLIKTRGQQVTLSCSPISGHRSVSWYQQTPGQGLQFLFEYFSETQRNKGNFPGRFSGRQFSNSRSEMNVSTLELGDSALYLCASSRRAGTDTQYFGPGTRLTVL.

The chain couples TRBV5-1 to TRBJ2-5, with D hard to call. CDR1 and CDR2 from the germline V gene are SGHRS and YFSETQ. The CDR3 consists of 14 residues. Trimming left V 1 base short and J 5 bases short, with 12 bases between. CDR3 in amino acids: CASSLNPHEETQYF. The CDR3 DNA is TGCGCCAGCAGCTTGAACCCACACGAGGAGACCCAGTACTTC. The full variable domain, its missing parts supplied by reference TRBV5-1 and TRBJ2-5, is KAGVTQTPRYLIKTRGQQVTLSCSPISGHRSVSWYQQTPGQGLQFLFEYFSETQRNKGNFPGRFSGRQFSNSRSEMNVSTLELGDSALYLCASSLNPHEETQYFGPGTRLLVL.

The V and J genes are TRBV9 and TRBJ1-2; D is undetermined. The CDR3 extends over 12 amino acids. Germline V CDR1 and CDR2: SGDLS, YYNGEE. V lost 0 bases and J lost 8, with 8 bases in between. This CDR3 reads CASSVVASGYTF. Written as DNA, the CDR3 is TGTGCCAGCAGCGTAGTGGCGAGCGGCTACACCTTC. Combining the CDR3 with reference TRBV9 and TRBJ1-2 gives the whole variable domain DSGVTQTPKHLITATGQRVTLRCSPRSGDLSVYWYQQSLDQGLQFLIQYYNGEERAKGNILERFSAQQFPDLHSELNLSSLELGDSALYFCASSVVASGYTFGSGTRLTVV.

The chain links TRBV20-1 to TRBJ1-1; no definite D call. The ends were cut back, 5 bases at V and 7 bases at J, with 11 bases in the middle. CDR3 size: 11 residues. Germline lookup yields CDR1 DFQATT and CDR2 SNEGSKA (reference sequence). CDR3 coding DNA: TGCAGTGCTCCTCTATTAGGTGAAGCTTTCTTT. As protein: CSAPLLGEAFF.